This T cell receptor (beta chain) was captured in a study of shared clonotypes between healthy human individuals. For the study at large: Aged between 18 and 49, the donors were a couple of women and a few men.

Concerning this clone itself: Its cognate antigen is unknown. The sample contains more than one DNA sequence encoding this CDR3.

Using immunoSEQ multiplex PCR, the repertoire was profiled, and TCRdb retains in-frame clones only, with some absent. This repertoire shows over 2,000,000 clones, just over 90% found once; its top ten account for less than 2%. Naive CD8 cells lacked CD45RO, underwent positive selection for CCR7 and left out terminally differentiated effector memory CD45RA+ cells. Study-wide results and caveats: Investigators collected only blood, and repertoires in tissues likely differ. Clonotypes which were not shared had lower generation probabilities than clonotypes that all four donors shared. Large depth notwithstanding, sorted-subset sequencing proved incomplete by rarefaction.

The source material was naive CD8+ T cells from PBMCs. This clonotype originated in a man between 18 and 29 years old in good health. Some clones in this sample may be carry-over from other donors' samples.

This CDR3 is CAISPRGDTEAFF. The CDR3 bases are TGTGCCATCAGCCCACGAGGGGATACTGAAGCTTTCTTT. The J gene is TRBJ1-1, the V gene TRBV10-3, with a weak D call TRBD1 (5 bases). Trimming took off 6 bases at V and 5 bases at J, with 13 bases between the two ends. CDR3 size: 13 residues. Germline V gene data show CDR1 as ENHRY and CDR2 as SYGVKD.